The next 3 T cell receptor beta chains were all read from a single sample in a study of cytomegalovirus exposure and HLA in healthy donors. 13 Jbeta primers and 60 Vbeta primers were used for the PCR. The protocol was immunoSEQ multiplex PCR, while the TCRdb copy is restricted to in-frame clones and leaves out a portion. The repertoire holds about 160,000 clones, with roughly 80% as singletons. Source material: PBMCs. Source of these receptors: a man under 40 in good health and CMV-seronegative.

This chain links TRBV30 with TRBJ1-1; no reliable D call. Trimming took off 4 bases at V and 3 bases at J, with 12 bases between the two ends. The CDR3 spans 13 residues. Germline values: CDR1 GTSNPN, CDR2 SVGIG (reference sequence). Written as DNA, the CDR3 is TGTGCCTGGAAGGTGGGAGTTGACACTGAAGCTTTCTTT. Translation gives CAWKVGVDTEAFF.

This rearrangement joins TRBV27 to TRBJ1-1; 7 nucleotides line up with TRBD1. Germline assignment: CDR1 MNHEY and CDR2 SMNVEV (reference sequence). This CDR3 has 12 residues. Trimming at V came to 5 bases and at J to 5 bases, leaving 2 bases not matched to a gene. CDR3 nucleotide sequence: TGTGCCAGCAGTCACAGGGGAACTGAAGCTTTCTTT. Encoded protein: CASSHRGTEAFF.

V usage is TRBV29-1 and J usage is TRBJ2-2, with 13 positions matching TRBD2. V lost 6 bases and J lost 2; bases outside the gene matches: 6. Germline V gene sequence: CDR1 SQVTM, CDR2 ANQGSEA. The CDR3 has 16 amino acids. CDR3 region: CSVWTSGGHNTGELFF. The CDR3 coding sequence is TGCAGCGTCTGGACTAGCGGGGGCCATAACACCGGGGAGCTGTTTTTT.